This is a list of T cell receptor beta chains from one sample in a study of blood T cell repertoires in COVID-19. Method: immunoSEQ multiplex PCR; TCRdb's copy keeps in-frame clones and lacks some. The sample lists roughly 200,000 clones, around 83% seen once, with approximately 5% in the top ten. Sequences were obtained from peripheral blood. Every receptor here comes from a woman older than 75 with acute or convalescent COVID-19. Each CDR3 is given with its conserved first and last residue. A D gene is named only where the DNA matches it firmly. Clone sizes are given selectively: once, few, many, or a class where the clone is expanded.

d_call: -
j_call: TRBJ2-2
v_call: TRBV9
clone_size: -
cdr3_nt: TGTGCCAGCAGCGACGCAGACAGGTTACATCTTACCGGGGAGCTGTTTTTT
cdr3_aa: CASSDADRLHLTGELFF

d_call: -
j_call: TRBJ2-1
v_call: TRBV2
clone_size: -
cdr3_nt: TGTGCCAGCAGTGTCGGGGGTGCGTCCTACAATGAGCAGTTCTTC
cdr3_aa: CASSVGGASYNEQFF

d_call: -
j_call: TRBJ1-6
v_call: TRBV24-1
clone_size: -
cdr3_nt: TGTGCCACTATTAAGGTCGGACAGCCTAACCCTTGGGGTAATTCACCCCTCCACTTT
cdr3_aa: CATIKVGQPNPWGNSPLHF

d_call: TRBD2
j_call: TRBJ2-3
v_call: TRBV28
clone_size: -
cdr3_nt: TGTGCCAGCGGGACAAGCGGGAGGGCCAGGGATACGCAGTATTTT
cdr3_aa: CASGTSGRARDTQYF

d_call: TRBD1
j_call: TRBJ2-2
v_call: TRBV27
clone_size: -
cdr3_nt: TGTGCCAGCAGACCTCGACAGGGGTACACCGGGGAGCTGTTTTTT
cdr3_aa: CASRPRQGYTGELFF

d_call: -
j_call: TRBJ1-2
v_call: TRBV5-1
clone_size: -
cdr3_nt: TGCGCCAGCAGCCCAGGAGACAGGAACTATGGCTACACCTTC
cdr3_aa: CASSPGDRNYGYTF

d_call: -
j_call: TRBJ1-2
v_call: TRBV27
clone_size: -
cdr3_nt: TGTGCCAGCAGTTTAGGAACAGGCAATTATGGCTACACCTTC
cdr3_aa: CASSLGTGNYGYTF

d_call: -
j_call: TRBJ1-1
v_call: TRBV6-5
clone_size: -
cdr3_nt: TGTGCCAGCAGATACGGGGTAGGGGGGGCTGACACTGAAGCTTTCTTT
cdr3_aa: CASRYGVGGADTEAFF

d_call: -
j_call: TRBJ2-5
v_call: TRBV5-8
clone_size: -
cdr3_nt: TGTGCCAGCAACCTGATGGGGGGAGAGACCCAGTACTTC
cdr3_aa: CASNLMGGETQYF

d_call: -
j_call: TRBJ2-7
v_call: TRBV7-9
clone_size: few
cdr3_nt: TGTGCCAGCAGCGCGCGGGGACTTACCTACGAGCAGTACTTC
cdr3_aa: CASSARGLTYEQYF

d_call: -
j_call: TRBJ2-3
v_call: TRBV10-3
clone_size: -
cdr3_nt: TGTGCCATCAGTTCTTCCAGGGGTACAGATACGCAGTATTTT
cdr3_aa: CAISSSRGTDTQYF

d_call: -
j_call: TRBJ1-1
v_call: TRBV2
clone_size: many
cdr3_nt: TGTGCCAGCAGTGGAGACATGGATTCCGCTTTCTTT
cdr3_aa: CASSGDMDSAFF

d_call: -
j_call: TRBJ1-2
v_call: TRBV9
clone_size: -
cdr3_nt: TGTGCCAGCAGCGTCCAAGGCGGTAACTATGGCTACACCTTC
cdr3_aa: CASSVQGGNYGYTF

d_call: TRBD1
j_call: TRBJ2-7
v_call: TRBV19
clone_size: -
cdr3_nt: TGTGCCAGTAGTATTCCCGGGACAGGGGGCTACGAGCAGTACTTC
cdr3_aa: CASSIPGTGGYEQYF

d_call: -
j_call: TRBJ1-1
v_call: TRBV30
clone_size: -
cdr3_nt: TGTGCCTCCAAAGGGGGGAACACTGAAGCTTTCTTT
cdr3_aa: CASKGGNTEAFF

d_call: -
j_call: TRBJ2-5
v_call: TRBV10-3
clone_size: -
cdr3_nt: TGTGCCATCAGGGCAGTAGGGGGGGCAGAGACCCAGTACTTC
cdr3_aa: CAIRAVGGAETQYF

d_call: TRBD2
j_call: TRBJ2-3
v_call: TRBV5-1
clone_size: once
cdr3_nt: TGCGCCAGCAGCTTGGACGACGGCGGGAGGAAGAATACGCAGTATTTT
cdr3_aa: CASSLDDGGRKNTQYF

d_call: -
j_call: TRBJ1-1
v_call: TRBV7-2
clone_size: -
cdr3_nt: TGTGCCAGCAGCGTCGCAGGGGTGGCGCATAGGGAAGACGCTGAAGCTTTCTTT
cdr3_aa: CASSVAGVAHREDAEAFF

d_call: -
j_call: TRBJ2-2
v_call: TRBV5-1
clone_size: -
cdr3_nt: TGCGCCAGCAGCCCTATCAGGGAAACGAACACCGGGGAGCTGTTTTTT
cdr3_aa: CASSPIRETNTGELFF

d_call: -
j_call: TRBJ2-5
v_call: TRBV29-1
clone_size: -
cdr3_nt: TGCAGCTCTCGGGCAGGGGAAGAGACCCAGTACTTC
cdr3_aa: CSSRAGEETQYF

d_call: -
j_call: TRBJ2-7
v_call: TRBV6-6
clone_size: -
cdr3_nt: TGTGCCAGCAGTTACTCGACGAGACAGGTAACCTACGAGCAGTACTTC
cdr3_aa: CASSYSTRQVTYEQYF

d_call: TRBD1
j_call: TRBJ2-7
v_call: TRBV4-1
clone_size: few
cdr3_nt: TGCGCCAGCAGCCTTGGACAGGGGGCCTACGAGCAGTACTTC
cdr3_aa: CASSLGQGAYEQYF

d_call: TRBD2
j_call: TRBJ2-3
v_call: TRBV28
clone_size: -
cdr3_nt: TGTGCCAGCAGTTTAGCGGGAGGGACCCCAGATACGCAGTATTTT
cdr3_aa: CASSLAGGTPDTQYF

d_call: -
j_call: TRBJ2-7
v_call: TRBV7-2
clone_size: -
cdr3_nt: TGTGCCAGTTCCCGAGGGCGTAGCGGTAGCTACGAGCAGTACTTC
cdr3_aa: CASSRGRSGSYEQYF

d_call: -
j_call: TRBJ1-1
v_call: TRBV27
clone_size: -
cdr3_nt: TGTGCCAGCACTCCCGCTCCGGGCACTGAAGCTTTCTTT
cdr3_aa: CASTPAPGTEAFF

d_call: TRBD1
j_call: TRBJ2-7
v_call: TRBV7-2
clone_size: once
cdr3_nt: TGTGCCAGCAGTTCGGACAGGTTCTCCTACGAGCAGTACTTC
cdr3_aa: CASSSDRFSYEQYF

d_call: TRBD1
j_call: TRBJ1-2
v_call: TRBV3-1/TRBV3-2
clone_size: -
cdr3_nt: TGTGCCAGCAGCCAAGAAAGGGGGCCGGGATATGGCTACACCTTC
cdr3_aa: CASSQERGPGYGYTF

d_call: TRBD2
j_call: TRBJ2-1
v_call: TRBV6-6
clone_size: -
cdr3_nt: TGTGCCAGCAGGATTAGCGGGGACAATGAGCAGTTCTTC
cdr3_aa: CASRISGDNEQFF

d_call: TRBD1
j_call: TRBJ1-2
v_call: TRBV30
clone_size: -
cdr3_nt: TGTGCCTGGACCGCAGGGGGGTATGGCTACACCTTC
cdr3_aa: CAWTAGGYGYTF

d_call: TRBD2
j_call: TRBJ2-1
v_call: TRBV11-2
clone_size: -
cdr3_nt: TGTGCCAGCGGCCCCCCGGGACTAGCGGGAGATGAGCAGTTCTTC
cdr3_aa: CASGPPGLAGDEQFF

d_call: -
j_call: TRBJ1-5
v_call: TRBV30
clone_size: -
cdr3_nt: TGTGCCTGGAAGGGGAGGGCTAGCAATCAGCCCCAGCATTTT
cdr3_aa: CAWKGRASNQPQHF

d_call: TRBD1
j_call: TRBJ1-2
v_call: TRBV6-6
clone_size: few
cdr3_nt: TGTGCCAGCAGTTCCCCGGGACAGGGCAACTATGGCTACACCTTC
cdr3_aa: CASSSPGQGNYGYTF

d_call: -
j_call: TRBJ2-7
v_call: TRBV6-1
clone_size: -
cdr3_nt: TGTGCCAGCAGTGAGTTGGACAGCTCCTACGAGCAGTACTTC
cdr3_aa: CASSELDSSYEQYF

d_call: TRBD2
j_call: TRBJ2-3
v_call: TRBV19
clone_size: once
cdr3_nt: TGTGCCAGTAGTATTAGCGGGAGAACAGATACGCAGTATTTT
cdr3_aa: CASSISGRTDTQYF

d_call: -
j_call: TRBJ2-1
v_call: TRBV9
clone_size: once
cdr3_nt: TGTGCCAGCAGCGTAACTAGCAGCTACAATGAGCAGTTCTTC
cdr3_aa: CASSVTSSYNEQFF

d_call: -
j_call: TRBJ1-6
v_call: TRBV5-1
clone_size: -
cdr3_nt: TGCGCCAGCAGCTTGGAAGCAGGGAGGAATTCACCCCTCCACTTT
cdr3_aa: CASSLEAGRNSPLHF

d_call: -
j_call: TRBJ1-2
v_call: TRBV7-8
clone_size: -
cdr3_nt: TGTGCCAGCAGCTTCCCCGGACTGATCTATGGCTACACCTTC
cdr3_aa: CASSFPGLIYGYTF

d_call: TRBD1
j_call: TRBJ2-7
v_call: TRBV5-6
clone_size: -
cdr3_nt: TGTGCCAGCAGCAGTGTCGGGACAGGGATTTCTAGGAGCTCCTACGAGCAGTACTTC
cdr3_aa: CASSSVGTGISRSSYEQYF

d_call: TRBD2
j_call: TRBJ2-1
v_call: TRBV4-1
clone_size: few
cdr3_nt: TGCGCCAGCAGCCAAGGGTCGGGACTAGCTGGCTACAATGAGCAGTTCTTC
cdr3_aa: CASSQGSGLAGYNEQFF

d_call: TRBD1
j_call: TRBJ1-2
v_call: TRBV30
clone_size: -
cdr3_nt: TGTGCCTGGAGTGTTGCCGGGACAGGGGGCGCTGGCTACACCTTC
cdr3_aa: CAWSVAGTGGAGYTF

d_call: TRBD2
j_call: TRBJ2-3
v_call: TRBV7-2
clone_size: -
cdr3_nt: TGTGCCAGCAGCTTAGATCGCGCGGGAGGGAAGGCAGATACGCAGTATTTT
cdr3_aa: CASSLDRAGGKADTQYF

d_call: TRBD2
j_call: TRBJ2-1
v_call: TRBV10-3
clone_size: -
cdr3_nt: TGTGCCATCAGTCGACAGAACCTTATAGCGGGAGCTTTGGATGAGCAGTTCTTC
cdr3_aa: CAISRQNLIAGALDEQFF

d_call: -
j_call: TRBJ2-7
v_call: TRBV10-3
clone_size: -
cdr3_nt: TGTGCCATCAGTGAGTCCGGTGGAGGTTCGGGGTTTCTCTACGAGCAGTACTTC
cdr3_aa: CAISESGGGSGFLYEQYF

d_call: -
j_call: TRBJ1-1
v_call: TRBV29-1
clone_size: -
cdr3_nt: TGCAGCGTGGACGTTTGGGGGGCGCGGGGGACTGAAGCTTTCTTT
cdr3_aa: CSVDVWGARGTEAFF

d_call: -
j_call: TRBJ2-7
v_call: TRBV5-4
clone_size: few
cdr3_nt: TGTGCCAGCAGCTTCAACCCGGGACACGGTCGCTCCTACGAGCAGTACTTC
cdr3_aa: CASSFNPGHGRSYEQYF

d_call: -
j_call: TRBJ1-5
v_call: TRBV5-3
clone_size: -
cdr3_nt: TGTGCCAGAAGCTGGGTAACGAGGGCCCCAAATCAGCCCCAGCATTTT
cdr3_aa: CARSWVTRAPNQPQHF

d_call: TRBD2
j_call: TRBJ2-3
v_call: TRBV7-9
clone_size: -
cdr3_nt: TGTGCCAGCATGGGGACTAGCGGGAGGTCCAGCACAGATACGCAGTATTTT
cdr3_aa: CASMGTSGRSSTDTQYF

d_call: TRBD1
j_call: TRBJ1-5
v_call: TRBV7-2
clone_size: -
cdr3_nt: TGTGCCAGCAGCGATTCTCCGGGACAGGGGGCTCGGCAGCCCCAGCATTTT
cdr3_aa: CASSDSPGQGARQPQHF

d_call: -
j_call: TRBJ1-2
v_call: TRBV20-1
clone_size: -
cdr3_nt: TGCAGTGCCTTTTGGAGGGAGGGCTACACCTTC
cdr3_aa: CSAFWREGYTF

d_call: -
j_call: TRBJ1-6
v_call: TRBV6-5
clone_size: -
cdr3_nt: TGTGCCAGCAGTTACTCCGGAGGGGCAAATAATTCACCCCTCCACTTT
cdr3_aa: CASSYSGGANNSPLHF

d_call: TRBD1
j_call: TRBJ2-5
v_call: TRBV5-1
clone_size: few
cdr3_nt: TGCGCCAGCAGCTTGGAGGGGGCGAGTATGGAGACCCAGTACTTC
cdr3_aa: CASSLEGASMETQYF

d_call: -
j_call: TRBJ2-3
v_call: TRBV3-1/TRBV3-2
clone_size: -
cdr3_nt: TGTGCCAGCAGCCCCCGGACAGATACGCAGTATTTT
cdr3_aa: CASSPRTDTQYF

d_call: TRBD2
j_call: TRBJ2-1
v_call: TRBV2
clone_size: -
cdr3_nt: TGTGCCAGCAGTGATAGCGGGAGTAGGTCCTACAATGAGCAGTTCTTC
cdr3_aa: CASSDSGSRSYNEQFF

d_call: TRBD1
j_call: TRBJ1-3
v_call: TRBV7-8
clone_size: -
cdr3_nt: TGTGCCAGCAGCTTAGGGGACAGAGGAACGGACACCATATATTTT
cdr3_aa: CASSLGDRGTDTIYF

d_call: -
j_call: TRBJ2-7
v_call: TRBV19
clone_size: -
cdr3_nt: TGTGCCAGTAGTATGACGAGAGGGGGCTACGAGCAGTACTTC
cdr3_aa: CASSMTRGGYEQYF

d_call: -
j_call: TRBJ2-1
v_call: TRBV27
clone_size: -
cdr3_nt: TGTGCCAGCAGTTCAACCCTAGGCGGGATCTCCTACAATGAGCAGTTCTTC
cdr3_aa: CASSSTLGGISYNEQFF

d_call: -
j_call: TRBJ1-6
v_call: TRBV28
clone_size: -
cdr3_nt: TGTGCCAGCAGTTTAACCCCGACGGGGAGGCCCCTCCACTTT
cdr3_aa: CASSLTPTGRPLHF

d_call: TRBD1
j_call: TRBJ2-1
v_call: TRBV19
clone_size: few
cdr3_nt: TGTGCCAGTAGACCCTGGGACAGGGGTGATAATGAGCAGTTCTTC
cdr3_aa: CASRPWDRGDNEQFF

d_call: -
j_call: TRBJ2-3
v_call: TRBV11-2
clone_size: -
cdr3_nt: TGTGCCAGCAGCTTAGCGGGGGGCACAGATACGCAGTATTTT
cdr3_aa: CASSLAGGTDTQYF

d_call: -
j_call: TRBJ1-3
v_call: TRBV7-9
clone_size: once
cdr3_nt: TGTGCCAGCAGCCTTCGCGGTGGTGGAAACACCATATATTTT
cdr3_aa: CASSLRGGGNTIYF